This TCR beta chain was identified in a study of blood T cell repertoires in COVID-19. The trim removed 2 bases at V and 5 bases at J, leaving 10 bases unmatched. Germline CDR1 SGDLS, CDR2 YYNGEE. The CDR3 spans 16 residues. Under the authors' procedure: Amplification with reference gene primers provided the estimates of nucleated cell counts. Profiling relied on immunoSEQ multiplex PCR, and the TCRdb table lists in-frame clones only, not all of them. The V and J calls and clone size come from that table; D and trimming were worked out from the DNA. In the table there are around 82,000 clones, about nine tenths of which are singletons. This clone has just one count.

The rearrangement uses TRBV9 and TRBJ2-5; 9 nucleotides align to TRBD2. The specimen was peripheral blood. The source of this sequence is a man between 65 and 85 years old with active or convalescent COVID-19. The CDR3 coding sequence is TGTGCCAGCAGCGTTGGTGCGGGGGGGCTTGAGGAGACCCAGTACTTC. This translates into CASSVGAGGLEETQYF.